What follows describes a single TCR beta chain. The antigen is not known. These data originate in a study of T cell responses to AZD1222 COVID-19 vaccine. Whole-study context: Whether given at about 4 or about 12 weeks, second doses were pooled. Study conclusions and caveats: A mostly white British donor set with more females was recruited, and clonal diversity was possibly underestimated. It was only after the peak T cell response that any repertoires were sampled.

The germline gives CDR1 SGHRS, CDR2 YFSETQ. The CDR3 is 16 amino acids. V dropped 6 bases and J dropped 3; count of bases not matched to a gene: 11. Method: immunoSEQ multiplex PCR; TCRdb's copy keeps in-frame clones and lacks some. The sample has about 150,000 clones; roughly nine tenths are singletons. This clonotype was sampled from an adult in good health. The source was peripheral blood, collected on day 0 of AZD1222 vaccination. The chain has TRBV5-1 and TRBJ1-4; TRBD1 agrees at 7 bases. The CDR3 here is CASNLGSGQPNEKLFF. The CDR3 DNA reads as TGCGCCAGCAACCTTGGGTCGGGACAGCCTAATGAAAAACTGTTTTTT.